A selection of T cell receptor beta chains follows, all from one sample in a study of neurological immune-mediated disorders. Using its own MiXCR run on the 5' RACE reads, TCRdb lists one record per CDR3 protein. Of approximately 40,000 distinct CDR3 sequences in the sample, roughly 21% were seen once. Sequencing was done on a sample of PBMCs. These receptor sequences come from a man in his 60s with HTLV-1-associated myelopathy (HAM/TSP). Each CDR3 is given with its conserved first and last residue. D genes are given only for firm matches. Only part of the rows carry a size: once, few, many, or a class if the clone is expanded.

abundance: many
d_gene: -
j_gene: TRBJ2-1
v_gene: TRBV5-1
CDR3nt: TGCGCCAGCAGCGCAGGGTACAATGAGCAGTTCTTC
CDR3aa: CASSAGYNEQFF

abundance: many
d_gene: TRBD1
j_gene: TRBJ1-5
v_gene: TRBV29-1
CDR3nt: TGCAGCGTCGCCACAGGGGGCCACCAGCCCCAGCATTTT
CDR3aa: CSVATGGHQPQHF

abundance: many
d_gene: -
j_gene: TRBJ1-2
v_gene: TRBV10-3
CDR3nt: TGTGTCATCATCCCGCTTATACCCGGGGTTAATAAAAGGAGCTACACCTTC
CDR3aa: CVIIPLIPGVNKRSYTF

abundance: many
d_gene: TRBD2
j_gene: TRBJ2-5
v_gene: TRBV7-9
CDR3nt: TGTGCCAGCAGCTTGCGGGAGCCGGGGGAGACCCAGTACTTC
CDR3aa: CASSLREPGETQYF

abundance: many
d_gene: -
j_gene: TRBJ1-1
v_gene: TRBV6-5
CDR3nt: TGTGCCAGCACTTTAATCCCGGGGAACACTGAAGCTTTCTTT
CDR3aa: CASTLIPGNTEAFF

abundance: many
d_gene: TRBD1
j_gene: TRBJ2-7
v_gene: TRBV10-3
CDR3nt: TGTGCCATCAGTGGTCCCGGGACAGGGACCTACGAGCAGTACTTC
CDR3aa: CAISGPGTGTYEQYF

abundance: many
d_gene: -
j_gene: TRBJ1-1
v_gene: TRBV15
CDR3nt: TGTGCCACCAGCCGAGACCGTGGTGAAGCTTTCTTT
CDR3aa: CATSRDRGEAFF

abundance: many
d_gene: TRBD2
j_gene: TRBJ2-1
v_gene: TRBV29-1
CDR3nt: TGCAGCGTTACTAGCGGGAGTTACAATGAGCAGTTCTTC
CDR3aa: CSVTSGSYNEQFF

abundance: many
d_gene: -
j_gene: TRBJ2-2
v_gene: TRBV20-1
CDR3nt: TGCAGTGCTCCTAACAGGGTCTTAGGAAACACCGGGGAGCTGTTTTTT
CDR3aa: CSAPNRVLGNTGELFF

abundance: many
d_gene: -
j_gene: TRBJ1-6
v_gene: TRBV12-3/TRBV12-4
CDR3nt: TGTGCCAGCAGTACCTCGAATTCACCCCTCCACTTT
CDR3aa: CASSTSNSPLHF

abundance: many
d_gene: TRBD1
j_gene: TRBJ1-1
v_gene: TRBV5-1
CDR3nt: TGCGCCAGCAGCTTGGGAACAGGGGTAGGCGACACTGAAGCTTTCTTT
CDR3aa: CASSLGTGVGDTEAFF

abundance: many
d_gene: -
j_gene: TRBJ2-5
v_gene: TRBV4-1
CDR3nt: TGCGCCAGCAGCCAAGAGGAGTTCCAAGAGACCCAGTACTTC
CDR3aa: CASSQEEFQETQYF

abundance: many
d_gene: TRBD1
j_gene: TRBJ1-1
v_gene: TRBV29-1
CDR3nt: TGCAGCGCTCACCCCAGGGGGACCACTGAAGCTTTCTTT
CDR3aa: CSAHPRGTTEAFF

abundance: -
d_gene: -
j_gene: TRBJ2-3
v_gene: TRBV20-1
CDR3nt: -
CDR3aa: CSFYICSAGGLAGTSTDTQYF

abundance: -
d_gene: TRBD2
j_gene: TRBJ2-2
v_gene: TRBV6-2/TRBV6-3
CDR3nt: TGTGCCAGCAGAAGACTAGCGGTCACCTGGGAGCTGTTTTTT
CDR3aa: CASRRLAVTWELFF

abundance: many
d_gene: -
j_gene: TRBJ2-3
v_gene: TRBV2
CDR3nt: TGTGCCAGCAGTGAAGCGAAAGGGTCAGATACGCAGTATTTT
CDR3aa: CASSEAKGSDTQYF

abundance: many
d_gene: -
j_gene: TRBJ1-6
v_gene: TRBV20-1
CDR3nt: TGCAGTGCTCCCCTGACGGAGAATTCACCCCTCCACTTT
CDR3aa: CSAPLTENSPLHF

abundance: many
d_gene: -
j_gene: TRBJ1-1
v_gene: TRBV20-1
CDR3nt: TGCAGTGCTAGGCAAGACAGGAACACTGAAGCTTTCTTT
CDR3aa: CSARQDRNTEAFF

abundance: many
d_gene: -
j_gene: TRBJ1-5
v_gene: TRBV12-3/TRBV12-4
CDR3nt: TGTGCCAGCAGTAATTGGGGAGGCAATCAGCCCCAGCATTTT
CDR3aa: CASSNWGGNQPQHF

abundance: many
d_gene: -
j_gene: TRBJ2-1
v_gene: TRBV2
CDR3nt: TGTGCCAGCAGTGAAGGTCTAGCAGGGGAGCAGTTCTTC
CDR3aa: CASSEGLAGEQFF

abundance: many
d_gene: -
j_gene: TRBJ1-6
v_gene: TRBV2
CDR3nt: TGTGCCAGCACCTCAGAGGGCAGGGGAAATTCACCCCTCCACTTT
CDR3aa: CASTSEGRGNSPLHF

abundance: -
d_gene: -
j_gene: TRBJ1-1
v_gene: TRBV20-1
CDR3nt: TGCAGTGCTAGACCACAGGGCTCAATAAACACTGAAGCTTTCTTT
CDR3aa: CSARPQGSINTEAFF

abundance: -
d_gene: -
j_gene: TRBJ1-1
v_gene: TRBV10-3
CDR3nt: -
CDR3aa: CAIKDSSFYICSASVNTEAFF

abundance: many
d_gene: TRBD2
j_gene: TRBJ2-3
v_gene: TRBV7-9
CDR3nt: TGTGCCAGCAGCTTAGCGGTTGCTAGCGGGAGGAGAGCCGATACGCAGTATTTT
CDR3aa: CASSLAVASGRRADTQYF

abundance: many
d_gene: -
j_gene: TRBJ1-1
v_gene: TRBV20-1
CDR3nt: TGCAGTCCTGAATCTCAGATTACGAACACTGAAGCTTTCTTT
CDR3aa: CSPESQITNTEAFF

abundance: many
d_gene: TRBD1
j_gene: TRBJ2-1
v_gene: TRBV24-1
CDR3nt: TGTGCCACCAGTGATTTTGGACAGGGGTATGTTGAGCAGTTCTTC
CDR3aa: CATSDFGQGYVEQFF

abundance: many
d_gene: -
j_gene: TRBJ1-1
v_gene: TRBV10-3
CDR3nt: TGTGCCATCAGTTTACAGGGAGAGACTGAAGCTTTCTTT
CDR3aa: CAISLQGETEAFF

abundance: many
d_gene: -
j_gene: TRBJ1-5
v_gene: TRBV20-1
CDR3nt: TGCAGTGCCTCCGACCGTACGGGGTCCAAGGAGCCCCAGCATTTT
CDR3aa: CSASDRTGSKEPQHF

abundance: few
d_gene: TRBD2
j_gene: TRBJ2-3
v_gene: TRBV5-5
CDR3nt: TGTGCCAGCAGCTTCGGCGCGGGAGAAACGGGGGATACGCAGTATTTT
CDR3aa: CASSFGAGETGDTQYF

abundance: -
d_gene: -
j_gene: TRBJ1-1
v_gene: TRBV30
CDR3nt: TGTGCCTGGATGCCGGACGGGGCGAACACTGAAGCTTTCTTT
CDR3aa: CAWMPDGANTEAFF

abundance: many
d_gene: -
j_gene: TRBJ1-3
v_gene: TRBV5-1
CDR3nt: TGCGCCAGCAGCACAGAGGGGGGCAGGGCTGGAAACACCATATATTTT
CDR3aa: CASSTEGGRAGNTIYF

abundance: many
d_gene: -
j_gene: TRBJ2-5
v_gene: TRBV2
CDR3nt: TGTGCCAGCATGGGGTTGGAGGGAGAGACCCAGTACTTC
CDR3aa: CASMGLEGETQYF

abundance: -
d_gene: TRBD1
j_gene: TRBJ1-5
v_gene: TRBV20-1
CDR3nt: TGCAGTGCAACTACAGGGGGCAATCGAGATCAGCGCCAGCATTTT
CDR3aa: CSATTGGNRDQRQHF

abundance: -
d_gene: TRBD1
j_gene: TRBJ2-7
v_gene: TRBV20-1
CDR3nt: TGCAGTGCTAGATCTGGGGACAGGCAGAACGAGCAGTACTTC
CDR3aa: CSARSGDRQNEQYF

abundance: many
d_gene: -
j_gene: TRBJ2-3
v_gene: TRBV9
CDR3nt: TGTGCCAGCAGCGTAGATCCGGCGGATACGCAGTATTTT
CDR3aa: CASSVDPADTQYF